One and the same sample provided the 31 T cell receptor beta chains below, sequenced in a study of T cells after yellow fever vaccination. TCRdb re-called the 5' RACE reads with MiXCR, one entry per CDR3 protein. This sample has just under 600,000 distinct CDR3 sequences, with roughly 12% found just once. The sequenced sample was PBMCs, obtained on the day of the yellow fever booster vaccination. These receptors were collected from a man in his thirties or forties who received the YFV17D yellow fever vaccine.

This chain links TRBV20-1 with TRBJ2-1, with TRBD2 matching over 10 bases. The germline CDR1 and CDR2 sequences are DFQATT and SNEGSKA (reference sequence). Trimming cost V 1 base and J 8 bases; bases outside gene matches: 5. This CDR3 region has 14 residues. The CDR3 sequence is CSARGLAGAYEQFF. The CDR3 nucleotides are TGCAGTGCTAGAGGGCTAGCGGGAGCCTATGAGCAGTTCTTC.

This clonotype was found a few times. The chain carries TRBV11-2 and TRBJ2-2; possible D gene TRBD2, 5 bases. The CDR3 contains 14 residues. Looked up from germline, CDR1 is SGHAT and CDR2 is FQNNGV. CDR3 in DNA: TGTGCTTTGGGCCCGGGGATGGGAACCGGGGAGCTGTTTTTT. This sequence encodes CALGPGMGTGELFF.

A few counts support this clonotype. J is TRBJ2-7 and V is TRBV20-1, with 11 bases identical to TRBD2. The V and J ends lost 6 bases and 4 bases, in that order; junction bases with no gene match: 11. Per the germline V gene, CDR1 is DFQATT and CDR2 is SNEGSKA (reference sequence). The CDR3 consists of 15 residues. CDR3 in DNA: TGCAGTGCCCACTCTACTAGCGGGAGAGGGTACGAGCAGTACTTC. Translation gives CSAHSTSGRGYEQYF.

The rearrangement links TRBV9 to TRBJ2-7, with a tentative D call TRBD2 (6 bases). The CDR3 extends over 14 amino acids. Trimming took 0 bases from V and 4 from J, leaving 11 bases between them. Germline V gene sequence: CDR1 SGDLS, CDR2 YYNGEE. The CDR3 loop reads CASSVDAGRYEQYF. In DNA form, the CDR3 reads TGTGCCAGCAGCGTAGACGCAGGGAGGTACGAGCAGTACTTC.

This clonotype showed up many times. J is TRBJ2-1 and V is TRBV20-1, with TRBD2 matching 10 bases. Germline values: CDR1 DFQATT, CDR2 SNEGSKA (reference sequence). Trimming at V came to 6 bases and at J to 1 base, leaving 3 bases not matched to a gene. The CDR3 has 14 amino acids. CDR3 residues: CSARTSGSYNEQFF. CDR3 DNA sequence: TGCAGTGCCCGGACTAGCGGATCCTACAATGAGCAGTTCTTC.

This clonotype showed up just a few times. V is TRBV4-2 and J is TRBJ2-7, with D unclear. This CDR3 region has 13 residues. Germline CDR1 is LGHNA and CDR2 is YNFKEQ. Trimming took 0 bases from V and 4 from J, leaving 7 bases between them. The CDR3, as DNA: TGTGCCAGCAGCCAAGATGTGCAGTACGAGCAGTACTTC. It yields the protein CASSQDVQYEQYF.

This clonotype was recorded a few times. The V call is TRBV7-2, the J call TRBJ1-2; D unclear. Trimming stripped 2 bases from V and 6 bases from J, with 10 bases between. Germline V CDR1 and CDR2: SGHTA, FQGNSA. CDR3 length: 13 residues. For the CDR3, the DNA is TGTGCCAGCAGCTTACAGGCGACCGATGGCTACACCTTC. Translated: CASSLQATDGYTF.

The chain combines TRBV15 with TRBJ2-7; perhaps TRBD2 as D (6 bases). Trimming removed 2 bases at V and 5 bases at J, with 16 bases between. Germline CDR1 and CDR2: LNHNV and YYDKDF (reference sequence). The CDR3 loop spans 15 amino acids. CDR3 sequence reads: CATSRWRETWNEQYF. The CDR3 DNA follows: TGTGCCACCAGCAGATGGAGGGAAACGTGGAACGAGCAGTACTTC.

This clonotype turned up a few times. The gene calls are TRBV5-4 and TRBJ2-4; 7 positions match TRBD2. J was trimmed by 1 base and V by 0 bases; bases with no gene match: 1. Per the germline V gene, CDR1 is SGHNT and CDR2 is YYREEE (reference sequence). The CDR3 runs 15 residues. CDR3 sequence: CASSLAGGAKNIQYF. The CDR3 coding sequence is TGTGCCAGCAGCTTGGCCGGGGGGGCCAAAAACATTCAGTACTTC.

V and J are TRBV6-1 and TRBJ2-7, with 12 bases lining up with TRBD1. The CDR3 extends over 17 amino acids. Trimming cost V 7 bases and J 0 bases; bases outside gene matches: 10. CDR1 MNHNS and CDR2 SASEGT come from the germline V gene. The CDR3 is CASKPGQGARGSYEQYF. The CDR3 DNA follows: TGTGCCAGCAAACCGGGACAGGGGGCGCGGGGCTCCTACGAGCAGTACTTC.

V usage is TRBV20-1 and J usage is TRBJ2-7; perhaps TRBD1 as D (6 bases). With 1 base removed from V and 1 base from J, the gap between germline ends came to 11 bases. The V gene's germline CDR1 is DFQATT and CDR2 SNEGSKA (reference sequence). The CDR3 is 14 amino acids. CDR3: CSARVLDSSYEQYF. The CDR3 DNA reads TGCAGTGCTAGAGTATTGGACAGTTCCTACGAGCAGTACTTC.

This clonotype was counted between two and nine times. The chain combines TRBV29-1 with TRBJ2-2, with D perhaps matching TRBD1 or TRBD2 (5 bases each). Between the trimmed V and J ends, which lost 4 bases and 4 bases, there was a span of 10 bases. CDR1 is SQVTM, CDR2 ANQGSEA, per germline. This CDR3 contains 13 residues. CDR3 nucleotides: TGCAGCGTTGTGAGGGGCGGCACCGGGGAGCTGTTTTTT. Residues: CSVVRGGTGELFF.

This clonotype has just a few counts. The chain employs TRBV5-1 and TRBJ2-6; either TRBD1 or TRBD2 may fit D (5 bases each). The CDR3 is 16 amino acids. The V gene's germline CDR1 is SGHRS and CDR2 YFSETQ. The V end lost 4 bases, the J end lost 2 bases, and 13 bases lay between the germline ends. The CDR3 sequence is CASSTQDSAGANVLTF. CDR3 in DNA: TGCGCCAGCAGCACACAGGACTCGGCTGGGGCCAACGTCCTGACTTTC.

This clonotype has just a few counts. The chain uses TRBV20-1 and TRBJ1-1; D is ambiguous. CDR1 is DFQATT and CDR2 is SNEGSKA in the germline V gene (reference sequence). Trimming pared 3 bases from V and 1 base from J, leaving 15 bases between. This CDR3 is built from 15 residues. The CDR3 loop reads CSASPRARGNTEAFF. The CDR3 DNA follows: TGCAGTGCTAGTCCCCGGGCTCGCGGGAACACTGAAGCTTTCTTT.

This clonotype was observed a handful of times. V is TRBV6-5 and J is TRBJ1-4; 9 nucleotides agree with TRBD1. The junction had 1 base not matched to a gene; V was cut back by 6 bases and J by 11 bases. The CDR3 has 11 residues. Germline V lookup: CDR1 MNHEY, CDR2 SVGAGI. As DNA, the CDR3 is TGTGCCAGCAGAGACAGGGGGAAACTGTTTTTT. Its protein is CASRDRGKLFF.

This clonotype was counted a few times. This chain connects TRBV5-1 to TRBJ2-3; D perhaps matches TRBD2 (6 bases). Germline values: CDR1 SGHRS, CDR2 YFSETQ. The V end was cut by 6 bases, the J end by 0 bases, with 20 bases between. The CDR3 is made up of 17 amino acids. CDR3 loop: CASTRRTMGTSTDTQYF. The CDR3 nucleotides read TGCGCCAGCACCCGGAGGACTATGGGGACTAGCACAGATACGCAGTATTTT.

The V call is TRBV5-1, the J call TRBJ2-2; 7 bases are shared with TRBD1. This CDR3 comprises 16 residues. CDR1 SGHRS and CDR2 YFSETQ come from the germline V gene. V lost 4 bases, J lost 8 bases, and 14 bases stayed unmatched. CDR3 residues: CASSPGQIIFRGELFF. CDR3 bases: TGCGCCAGCAGCCCGGGACAGATCATCTTTCGTGGGGAGCTGTTTTTT. The full variable domain, in which reference TRBV5-1 and TRBJ2-2 provide the parts outside the CDR3, is KAGVTQTPRYLIKTRGQQVTLSCSPISGHRSVSWYQQTPGQGLQFLFEYFSETQRNKGNFPGRFSGRQFSNSRSEMNVSTLELGDSALYLCASSPGQIIFRGELFFGEGSRLTVL.

This clonotype was detected a few times. The chain uses TRBV18 and TRBJ1-5; D is unresolved. Germline CDR1 KGHSH, CDR2 LQKENI. CDR3 length equals 14 residues. Trimming removed 3 bases at V and 6 bases at J, with 12 bases between. This CDR3 is CASSPLKDAQPQHF. As DNA, the CDR3 is TGTGCCAGCTCACCCCTCAAGGATGCTCAGCCCCAGCATTTT.

V and J are TRBV12-3 or TRBV12-4 and TRBJ1-1, with 7 nucleotides matching TRBD1. The V segment lost 5 bases and the J segment 3 bases; nucleotides outside the gene matches: 9. The CDR3 covers 15 residues. CDR3 bases: TGTGCCAGCAGTCAGCGGACGGGACAGCACACTGAAGCTTTCTTT. Amino acids: CASSQRTGQHTEAFF.

The chain carries TRBV4-3 and TRBJ1-2; 9 positions agree with TRBD1. Per germline, CDR1 LGHNA and CDR2 YSLEER. J lost 3 bases, V lost 4 bases, and 6 bases had no gene match. The CDR3 is 15 amino acids. The CDR3 reads CASSRTTGGDYGYTF. The CDR3 region has the DNA TGCGCCAGCAGCCGCACCACAGGGGGCGACTATGGCTACACCTTC.

This clonotype was detected a few times. The rearrangement uses TRBV4-3 and TRBJ1-3; the D gene is possibly TRBD1 (5 bases). Germline assignment: CDR1 LGHNA and CDR2 YSLEER. This CDR3 spans 16 amino acids. V was clipped by 1 base and J by 2 bases, with 12 bases between them. In nucleotides, the CDR3 is TGCGCCAGCAGCCAAGCAACCGGGACGGCTGGAAACACCATATATTTT. This codes for CASSQATGTAGNTIYF.

This clonotype was observed a few times. The chain is built from TRBV3-1 and TRBJ2-1, with D unresolved. V was shortened by 0 bases and J by 8 bases, with 8 bases between the two germline ends. Looked up from germline, CDR1 is LGHDT and CDR2 is YNNKEL (reference sequence). The CDR3 has 13 residues. The CDR3 here is CASSQDVFHEQFF. CDR3 sequence (DNA): TGTGCCAGCAGCCAAGATGTATTCCATGAGCAGTTCTTC.

V and J are TRBV30 and TRBJ2-5; D tentatively reads TRBD1 or TRBD2 (6 bases each). The germline gives CDR1 GTSNPN, CDR2 SVGIG (reference sequence). The CDR3 is 13 residues long. V was pared by 4 bases and J by 4 bases, with 13 bases between. As DNA, the CDR3 is TGTGCCTGGACCCGGGGGCTGCGAGAGACCCAGTACTTC. Translated, it gives CAWTRGLRETQYF.

The genes are TRBV7-2 and TRBJ2-2; D remains unclear. The length of the CDR3 is 14 residues. Looked up from germline, CDR1 is SGHTA and CDR2 is FQGNSA. The ends were cut back, 5 bases at V and 0 bases at J, with 7 bases in the middle. The CDR3, as DNA: TGTGCCAGCAGCGGCAGCACGAACACCGGGGAGCTGTTTTTT. It encodes CASSGSTNTGELFF.

The CDR3: CASNPGRTNFYGYTF. The DNA of the CDR3 is TGTGCCAGCAACCCGGGACGGACAAACTTCTATGGCTACACCTTC. The rearrangement uses TRBV28 and TRBJ1-2; D is possibly TRBD1 (5 bases). CDR1 and CDR2 (germline): MDHEN, SYDVKM. V was pared by 7 bases and J by 4 bases, with 19 bases between. The CDR3 consists of 15 residues.

The chain combines TRBV30 with TRBJ2-7, with unresolved D. This CDR3 comprises 17 residues. Germline values: CDR1 GTSNPN, CDR2 SVGIG (reference sequence). The V and J ends lost 2 bases and 0 bases respectively, with 20 bases between them. The CDR3 region has the DNA TGTGCCTGGAGTCCCGGTCCCCCCAGCAGGAGCTCCTACGAGCAGTACTTC. It is translated as CAWSPGPPSRSSYEQYF.

V and J are TRBV5-1 and TRBJ2-3; D gene unclear. V was cut by 1 base and J by 4 bases, with 7 bases left in between. This CDR3 is built from 13 residues. CDR1 is SGHRS, CDR2 YFSETQ, per germline. This chain's CDR3 is CASSLNPSDTQYF. DNA for the CDR3: TGCGCCAGCAGCTTGAACCCATCAGATACGCAGTATTTT.

In its sample, this clonotype was seen a few times. The rearrangement links TRBV7-8 to TRBJ2-3, with 9 bases matching TRBD2. Germline V CDR1 and CDR2: SGHVS, FQNEAQ. With V trimmed by 3 bases and J by 4 bases, 8 bases remained unmatched. The CDR3 is made up of 16 amino acids. CDR3 in amino acids: CASSLSAGGPSDTQYF. DNA of the CDR3: TGTGCCAGCAGCTTGTCTGCGGGGGGGCCCTCAGATACGCAGTATTTT.

This clonotype was detected only a few times. V gene TRBV20-1 combines with J gene TRBJ2-7; D may be TRBD2 (5 bases). The CDR3 sequence is 12 residues long. V lost 5 bases, J lost 5 bases, and 13 bases lay in between. Germline-derived CDR1 and CDR2 are DFQATT and SNEGSKA (reference sequence). This chain's CDR3 is CSASLAHHEQYF. CDR3 bases: TGCAGTGCTTCCCTAGCCCACCACGAGCAGTACTTC.

This clonotype was detected only a few times. The rearrangement joins TRBV20-1 to TRBJ2-3; 12 bases match TRBD2. V shed 3 bases, J shed 5 bases, and the junction held 12 bases outside the gene matches. The CDR3 spans 17 residues. Germline lookup yields CDR1 DFQATT and CDR2 SNEGSKA (reference sequence). The CDR3 here is CSARILLAGGPQDTQYF. DNA of the CDR3: TGCAGTGCTAGGATCCTCCTAGCGGGAGGGCCCCAAGATACGCAGTATTTT.

The CDR3 protein is CSVDMPSYGYTF. The CDR3, as DNA: TGCAGCGTTGATATGCCTTCCTATGGCTACACCTTC. V is TRBV29-1 and J is TRBJ1-2; D gene ambiguous. V lost 3 bases and J lost 4, with 9 bases in between. The CDR3 spans 12 residues. CDR1 is SQVTM and CDR2 is ANQGSEA in the germline V gene.